This entry concerns a single T cell receptor (beta chain). What this receptor recognizes is not known. Per-nucleotide qualities are absent, and no much larger clonotype sits a single base away. This sample is part of a study of a mutant IDH1 vaccine in newly diagnosed glioma (dated by TCRdb to about 2021). Regarding the research as a whole: Patients were given eight vaccinations, in weeks 1, 3, 5, 7, 11, 15, 19 and 23, which matched visits V03 through V10. In the chemotherapy-containing groups, vaccination started alongside temozolomide cycles, whereas in patients who had radiotherapy alone it started 4-6 weeks after radiotherapy. Before enrollment, most patients had been given radiochemotherapy with temozolomide as standard therapy, while the rest had received either radiotherapy alone or temozolomide alone. The roughly 34 treated patients were approximately 62% male and roughly 40% female, with a mean age of around 40 years. Six visits were used for peripheral blood collection: V03 (baseline), V05, V07, V10, V12 and V13. For exploratory analyses, longitudinal TCRB deep sequencing was carried out in under 30 treated patients wherever samples were available.

Per the publication, the time point label means: week 5, during vaccination. Each vaccine dose was 300 ug of a 20-mer mutant IDH1 peptide in Montanide, given subcutaneously with topical imiquimod. Newly diagnosed WHO grade 3 or 4 IDH1-mutant astrocytomas showing loss of nuclear ATRX were present in the donors. The samples were drawn from NOA16, a multicentre, single-arm, open-label phase I trial in Germany that tested a mutant IDH1 peptide vaccine in humans for the first time. Genomic DNA for TCRB sequencing was extracted from EDTA blood using the DNeasy Blood and Tissue Kit. Overall study results and their limits: Selection of PBMC samples for TCRB deep sequencing was based on availability. Immune responses induced by the vaccine were seen in approximately 93% of patients across multiple MHC alleles. The authors noted that analyses of patient blood samples could not be reproduced because of sample limitations. No apparent relationship was observed between pseudoprogression and alterations in the top peripheral T cell clonotypes detected by TCRB sequencing.

Libraries were built with the immunoSEQ multiplex PCR assay. Rearranged TCR beta chain sequences were amplified using the hsTCRB Kit according to the manufacturer's protocol. Sequencing of TCRB libraries was carried out on an Illumina MiSeq. As for how the authors treated the data: Demultiplexing, trimming and gene mapping were performed with the kit vendor's proprietary platform. This is the immuneACCESS table as TCRdb keeps it, with only in-frame sequences that have V and J called. A part of the clones is gone; compared with another copy, unresolved V genes explain less than half, and the rest is unexplained. Clone size and V and J calls were adopted from that table, with D and trimming inferred from the DNA. The sample data list tens of thousands of clones, and roughly 82% of these were observed just once. The ten largest clonotypes hold over 3% of the sample. This TCR came from a woman between 18 and 30 years old with glioma. Some clones in this sample may be carry-over from other donors' samples. Sample: PBMCs, taken from a glioma patient whose treatment included an IDH1 peptide vaccine.

The CDR3: CASSIVYWRTMNTEAFF. The DNA sequence follows: TGTGCCAGTAGTATAGTATACTGGAGGACCATGAACACTGAAGCTTTCTTT. This receptor chain uses TRBV19 and TRBJ1-1, with no confident D gene call. Based on the germline V gene (reference sequence), the CDR1 and CDR2 sequences are LNHDA and SQIVND. The junction shows trimming of 1 base on V and 0 bases on J, plus 15 bases between the germline ends. From the cysteine up to the phenylalanine, the CDR3 has a length of 17 residues. Of all the DNA, just the CDR3 is kept, 51 bases in frame from base 1.